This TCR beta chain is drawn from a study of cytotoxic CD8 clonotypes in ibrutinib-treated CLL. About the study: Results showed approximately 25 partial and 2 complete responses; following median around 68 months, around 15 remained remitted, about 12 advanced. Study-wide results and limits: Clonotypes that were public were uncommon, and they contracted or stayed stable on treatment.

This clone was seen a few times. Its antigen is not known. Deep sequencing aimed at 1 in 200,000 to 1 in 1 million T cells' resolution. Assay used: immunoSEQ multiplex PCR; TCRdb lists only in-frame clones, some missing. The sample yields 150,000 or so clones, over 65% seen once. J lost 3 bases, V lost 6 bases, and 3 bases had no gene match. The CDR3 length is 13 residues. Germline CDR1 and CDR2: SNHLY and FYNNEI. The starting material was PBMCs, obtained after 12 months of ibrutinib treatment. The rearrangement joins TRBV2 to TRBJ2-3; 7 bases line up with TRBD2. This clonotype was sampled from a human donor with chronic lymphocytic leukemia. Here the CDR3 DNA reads TGTGCCAGCAGAAATAGCGGGACAGATACGCAGTATTTT. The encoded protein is CASRNSGTDTQYF.